These 21 T cell receptor beta chains were all obtained from the same sample, sequenced in a study of OX40 agonist ivuxolimab in advanced cancers. The protocol was immunoSEQ multiplex PCR, while the TCRdb copy is restricted to in-frame clones and leaves out a portion. The table lists tens of thousands of clones, 88% of them singletons, with around 20% in the top ten. The sequencing here drew on CD4+ or CD8+ T cells sorted from blood, taken in a trial of the OX40 agonist ivuxolimab. These receptors all stem from an adult with an advanced solid tumor such as melanoma, head and neck, liver or kidney cancer.

The chain couples TRBV9 to TRBJ2-7; D remains ambiguous. The CDR3 sequence is 14 residues long. From germline, CDR1 is SGDLS and CDR2 YYNGEE. V lost 0 bases, J lost 1 base, and 8 bases lay in between. This CDR3 is CASSVGEQSYEQYF. The CDR3 DNA is TGTGCCAGCAGCGTAGGGGAACAGTCCTACGAGCAGTACTTC.

V is TRBV7-9 and J is TRBJ2-6, with D perhaps assigned TRBD1 or TRBD2 (5 bases each). Trimming removed 1 base from V and 4 bases from J, with 8 bases in between. This CDR3 has 15 residues. Germline-derived CDR1 and CDR2 are SEHNR and FQNEAQ (reference sequence). The CDR3 DNA is TGTGCCAGCAGCTTAGGGGGGTCCGGGGCCAACGTCCTGACTTTC. Translated, it gives CASSLGGSGANVLTF.

The CDR3 nucleotides read TGTGCCAGCAGCTTAGGGGGGGGCCAACCCTACGAGCAGTACTTC. This sequence encodes CASSLGGGQPYEQYF. The chain links TRBV7-9 to TRBJ2-7, with D possibly matching TRBD2 (7 bases). CDR1 is SEHNR, CDR2 FQNEAQ, per germline (reference sequence). This CDR3 has 15 residues. Trimming took 1 base from V and 2 from J, leaving 12 bases between them.

This chain links TRBV5-6 with TRBJ1-6; the D gene is possibly TRBD1 (5 bases). The CDR3 spans 14 residues. Germline CDR1 and CDR2: SGHDT and YYEEEE. The V end was cut by 4 bases, the J end by 10 bases, with 15 bases between. CDR3 amino acids: CASSQTFRGSPLHF. DNA of the CDR3: TGTGCCAGCAGCCAAACCTTTCGGGGCTCACCCCTCCACTTT.

The genes are TRBV7-9 and TRBJ2-5; 10 nucleotides match TRBD1. The J call is doubtful: the DNA matches TRBJ2-7 better. The CDR3 sequence is 15 residues long. The V gene's germline CDR1 is SEHNR and CDR2 FQNEAQ (reference sequence). The CDR3 sequence is CASEVRDRGGYEQYF. For the CDR3, the DNA is TGTGCCAGCGAGGTCCGGGACAGGGGTGGGTACGAGCAGTACTTC.

V usage is TRBV13 and J usage is TRBJ2-4; the match to TRBD1 covers 8 bases. The germline CDR1 and CDR2 sequences are PRHDT and FYEKMQ (reference sequence). J gave up 3 bases and V 3 bases, and 1 base lay outside the gene matches. The CDR3 extends over 14 amino acids. CDR3 amino acids: CASSLGTGKNIQYF. CDR3 bases: TGTGCCAGCAGCTTGGGGACAGGCAAAAACATTCAGTACTTC.

This chain joins TRBV28 and TRBJ1-2; D uncertain. V was trimmed by 2 bases and J by 8 bases, leaving 15 bases between them. This CDR3 has 14 amino acids. The germline CDR1 and CDR2 sequences are MDHEN and SYDVKM. CDR3 nucleotides: TGTGCCAGCAGTTTAATAAGTTCCTCTAGGGGCTACACCTTC. Amino acid sequence: CASSLISSSRGYTF.

The genes are TRBV7-9 and TRBJ2-1; D is unclear. The V gene's germline CDR1 is SEHNR and CDR2 FQNEAQ (reference sequence). Trimming left V 5 bases short and J 3 bases short, with 8 bases between. This CDR3 comprises 13 residues. In nucleotides, the CDR3 is TGTGCCAGCAGCGAGGACGTCTACAATGAGCAGTTCTTC. Amino acids: CASSEDVYNEQFF.

CDR3 loop: CATVGGLYPSGANVLTF. CDR3 DNA sequence: TGTGCCACTGTGGGGGGGCTCTATCCCTCTGGGGCCAACGTCCTGACTTTC. This sequence joins TRBV27 and TRBJ2-6, with D possibly being TRBD2 (7 bases). The CDR3 is made up of 17 amino acids. Trimming stripped 10 bases from V and 0 bases from J, with 19 bases between. CDR1 is MNHEY, CDR2 SMNVEV, per germline (reference sequence).

This clone came up a few times. The rearrangement uses TRBV6-1 and TRBJ1-6; unclear D gene. This CDR3 has 15 amino acids. V lost 0 bases to trimming and J lost 8 bases, with 11 bases between them. Germline CDR1 reads MNHNS; CDR2 reads SASEGT. The DNA of the CDR3 is TGTGCCAGCAGTGAAGCGCGGCAGGCGGATTCACCCCTCCACTTT. Its translation is CASSEARQADSPLHF.

CDR3 in DNA: TGTGCCAGCAGCTTAACCGGTTACGAGCAGTACGTC. It is translated as CASSLTGYEQYV. V gene TRBV7-9 combines with J gene TRBJ2-7; D not certain. The CDR3 spans 12 residues. From germline, CDR1 is SEHNR and CDR2 FQNEAQ (reference sequence). V was cut by 2 bases and J by 4 bases, with 6 bases left in between.

V and J are TRBV15 and TRBJ2-3, with a tentative D call TRBD1 (5 bases). This CDR3 is 18 amino acids long. V gave up 0 bases and J gave up 0 bases, with 16 bases separating them. Looked up from germline, CDR1 is LNHNV and CDR2 is YYDKDF (reference sequence). CDR3 loop: CATSRERATDPSTDTQYF. CDR3 coding DNA: TGTGCCACCAGCAGAGAAAGGGCGACAGACCCTAGCACAGATACGCAGTATTTT.

The chain couples TRBV7-2 to TRBJ2-7; D call uncertain. The CDR3 runs to 15 residues. The V gene's germline CDR1 is SGHTA and CDR2 FQGNSA. V shed 5 bases and J shed 0 bases, with 14 bases lying between them. CDR3 amino acids: CASSSRWGSSYEQYV. The DNA of the CDR3 is TGTGCCAGCAGCAGTAGGTGGGGTAGCTCCTACGAGCAGTACGTC.

The chain links TRBV7-6 to TRBJ2-6; D is perhaps TRBD1 (6 bases). Trimming took off 3 bases at V and 0 bases at J, with 18 bases between the two ends. CDR1 is SGHVS, CDR2 FNYEAQ, per germline. The CDR3 totals 19 residues. Here the CDR3 DNA reads TGTGCCAGCAGCTTCTTGGGGGACATTGACTCCTCTGGGGCCAACGTCCTGACTTTC. This encodes CASSFLGDIDSSGANVLTF.

The V and J genes are TRBV6-5 and TRBJ2-5; D is uncertain. CDR1 and CDR2 from the germline V gene are MNHEY and SVGAGI. Trimming left V 4 bases short and J 5 bases short, with 11 bases between. The CDR3 runs 13 residues. DNA of the CDR3: TGTGCCAGCAGTTTGAGAATGGGGGAGACCCAGTACTTC. Translation: CASSLRMGETQYF.

The rearrangement links TRBV7-9 to TRBJ1-2; no reliable D call. Trimming stripped 5 bases from V and 8 bases from J, with 9 bases between. Germline V gene data show CDR1 as SEHNR and CDR2 as FQNEAQ (reference sequence). This CDR3 is 11 amino acids long. The CDR3 DNA reads TGTGCCAGCAGCCTCAACTTAGGCTACACCTTC. This translates into CASSLNLGYTF. The variable domain in full, with the rest retrieved from reference TRBV7-9 and TRBJ1-2, is DTGVSQNPRHKITKRGQNVTFRCDPISEHNRLYWYRQTLGQGPEFLTYFQNEAQLEKSRLLSDRFSAERPKGSFSTLEIQRTEQGDSAMYLCASSLNLGYTFGSGTRLTVV.

The chain carries TRBV6-5 and TRBJ2-3; 8 nucleotides agree with TRBD2. The CDR3 covers 14 residues. Germline V gene sequence: CDR1 MNHEY, CDR2 SVGAGI. J was trimmed by 2 bases and V by 9 bases; bases with no gene match: 7. The CDR3 region is CASAGGGTTDTQYF. The CDR3 DNA follows: TGTGCCAGTGCTGGCGGGGGGACCACAGATACGCAGTATTTT.

The rearrangement joins TRBV4-1 to TRBJ2-3, with D maybe TRBD2 (6 bases). Germline V gene lookup returns CDR1 MGHRA and CDR2 YSYEKL. The germline V and J ends were trimmed by 5 bases and 2 bases, with 17 bases remaining between them. The CDR3 is made up of 16 amino acids. The CDR3 DNA reads TGCGCCAGCAGCTCTGGCGTCGGGGGATTCACAGATACGCAGTATTTT. This encodes CASSSGVGGFTDTQYF.

The chain is built from TRBV10-2 and TRBJ2-7; 11 nucleotides line up with TRBD2. Looked up from germline, CDR1 is WSHSY and CDR2 is SAAADI. The CDR3 length is 15 residues. In nucleotides, the CDR3 is TGCGCCAGCAGCCACACTAGCGGGGGCTCCCACGAGCAGTACGTC. Translating it yields CASSHTSGGSHEQYV.

The chain carries TRBV7-2 and TRBJ2-3, with TRBD2 matching 8 bases. The germline CDR1 and CDR2 sequences are SGHTA and FQGNSA. The CDR3 is 16 residues long. V shed 2 bases and J 2 bases; nucleotides not matched to a gene: 6. Here the CDR3 DNA reads TGTGCCAGCAGCTTATTTGCGGGGGGCCTCACAGATACGCAGTATTTT. Encoded protein: CASSLFAGGLTDTQYF.

The CDR3 bases are TGTGCCAGTAGTGTCCGGGGGACAGGGATGACCGGGGAGCTGTTTTTT. As protein: CASSVRGTGMTGELFF. The rearrangement links TRBV19 to TRBJ2-2, with 9 bases matching TRBD1. V lost 5 bases to trimming and J lost 5 bases; unmatched junction nucleotides: 9. From germline, CDR1 is LNHDA and CDR2 SQIVND (reference sequence). CDR3 length: 16 residues.